Sequencing of this TCR beta chain was carried out in a study of blood T cell repertoires in COVID-19. About the research overall: Acute and convalescent COVID-19 specimens originated in the United States, Italy and Spain. T cells, B-cell-depleted T cells, or PBMCs supplied cDNA or gDNA.

This CDR3 comprises 15 residues. V shed 2 bases, J shed 2 bases, and the junction held 5 bases outside the gene matches. Germline CDR1 is MNHNS and CDR2 is SASEGT. Original data processing: Reference gene primer amplification in the assay estimated nucleated cell counts. Profiling relied on immunoSEQ multiplex PCR, and the TCRdb table lists in-frame clones only, not all of them. From that table come the V and J calls and clone size; the DNA was used to work out D and trimming. The sample lists 270,000 or so clones; 89% were seen once. Input material: peripheral blood. The genes are TRBV6-1 and TRBJ1-1; 7 bases are shared with TRBD1. This clonotype originated in a woman aged 40-49 years who had recovered from COVID-19. CDR3 protein: CASSEYGQANTEAFF. CDR3 sequence (DNA): TGTGCCAGCAGTGAATACGGACAGGCAAACACTGAAGCTTTCTTT.